This T cell receptor (beta chain) is drawn from a study of blood T cell repertoires in COVID-19. The wider study: Whether acute or convalescent, the COVID-19 samples came from the United States, Italy and Spain. PBMCs, B-cell-depleted T cells, or T cells provided the cDNA or gDNA that made up the material.

As originally analysed: How many nucleated cells were present was estimated from reference gene primer amplification. Generated by immunoSEQ multiplex PCR, the TCRdb table keeps only in-frame clones and is missing some. Clone size and the V and J calls come from that table; the DNA yielded D and trimming. Among over 200,000 clones listed, more than 80% were seen once. The sequenced sample consisted of peripheral blood. The receptor was isolated from a man younger than 40 who had recovered from COVID-19.

CDR3 coding DNA: TGTGCCAGCAGCCGGACTGGGGAAGACGGGGAGCTGTTTTTT. This gives the protein CASSRTGEDGELFF. The chain combines TRBV11-3 with TRBJ2-2; tentatively, D is TRBD2 (5 bases). Trimming cost V 5 bases and J 7 bases, with 14 bases left between them. Germline assignment: CDR1 SGHNT and CDR2 YENEEA. The CDR3 extends over 14 amino acids.